What follows are 14 T cell receptor beta chains derived from one specimen sequenced in a study of T cell responses to AZD1222 COVID-19 vaccine. Measured with immunoSEQ multiplex PCR; TCRdb has only the in-frame clones, and not every one. The sample includes approximately 100,000 clones, around 90% of them seen just once. Sequencing was performed on peripheral blood, taken 28 days after the second AZD1222 dose. The receptors stem from an adult who received the AZD1222 COVID-19 vaccine.

The V and J genes are TRBV19 and TRBJ1-6, with D possibly TRBD1 on 6 matching bases. Germline CDR1 LNHDA, CDR2 SQIVND (reference sequence). V was clipped by 6 bases and J by 7 bases, with 13 bases between them. The CDR3 extends over 14 amino acids. This chain's CDR3 is CASSARGENSPLHF. Here the CDR3 DNA reads TGTGCCAGTAGCGCCAGGGGTGAGAATTCACCCCTCCACTTT.

This clone was counted between two and nine times. The gene calls are TRBV12-3 or TRBV12-4 and TRBJ1-4; D gene unclear. Trimming took off 6 bases at V and 4 bases at J, with 9 bases between the two ends. The CDR3 has 13 residues. In DNA form, the CDR3 reads TGTGCCAGCAGCCCCAAGATTAATGAAAAACTGTTTTTT. Protein: CASSPKINEKLFF.

V gene TRBV6-5 combines with J gene TRBJ2-3; D remains unclear. Germline V CDR1 and CDR2: MNHEY, SVGAGI. The CDR3 sequence is 13 residues long. V lost 2 bases and J 5 bases, leaving 8 bases between the germline ends. The CDR3 loop reads CASSYDARDTQYF. CDR3 DNA sequence: TGTGCCAGCAGTTACGACGCAAGAGATACGCAGTATTTT.

CDR3 sequence reads: CASSYAGGVETQYF. In DNA form, the CDR3 reads TGTGCCAGCAGCTACGCGGGTGGAGTAGAGACCCAGTACTTC. The chain combines TRBV28 with TRBJ2-5; a possible D gene is TRBD2 (5 bases). The germline gives CDR1 MDHEN, CDR2 SYDVKM. The CDR3 covers 14 residues. Trimming stripped 6 bases from V and 4 bases from J, with 15 bases between.

The rearrangement links TRBV4-2 to TRBJ1-1, with TRBD1 identical over 7 bases. CDR1 is LGHNA and CDR2 is YNFKEQ in the germline V gene. There are 16 residues in the CDR3. V trimming: 0 bases; J trimming: 5 bases; junction bases outside the gene matches: 9. CDR3 sequence: CASSQEARGRRTEAFF. DNA of the CDR3: TGTGCCAGCAGCCAAGAGGCTAGGGGGCGAAGGACTGAAGCTTTCTTT.

The rearrangement links TRBV5-1 to TRBJ1-6, with D perhaps matching TRBD1 (5 bases). This CDR3 is 14 amino acids long. Germline CDR1 is SGHRS and CDR2 is YFSETQ. Deletions cut 5 bases from V and 7 bases from J, with 13 bases between. The CDR3, as DNA: TGCGCCAGCAGGTCCGGGACCCAAAATTCACCCCTCCACTTT. This translates into CASRSGTQNSPLHF.

This clone appeared once. J is TRBJ2-5 and V is TRBV7-8, with D possibly being TRBD2 (5 bases). Germline CDR1 and CDR2: SGHVS and FQNEAQ. Trimming cost V 5 bases and J 5 bases, with 9 bases left between them. The CDR3 extends over 12 amino acids. The CDR3 DNA is TGTGCCAGCAGCGACCGAGGGGAGACCCAGTACTTC. Translation: CASSDRGETQYF.

V usage is TRBV28 and J usage is TRBJ1-5; no clear D. Germline values: CDR1 MDHEN, CDR2 SYDVKM. Trimming pared 6 bases from V and 3 bases from J, leaving 6 bases between. This CDR3 is built from 12 residues. The DNA for the CDR3 is TGTGCCAGCAGCTCCAACAATCAGCCCCAGCATTTT. Translation gives CASSSNNQPQHF. Looking up the rest from reference TRBV28 and TRBJ1-5 gives the full variable domain: DVKVTQSSRYLVKRTGEKVFLECVQDMDHENMFWYRQDPGLGLRLIYFSYDVKMKEKGDIPEGYSVSREKKERFSLILESASTNQTSMYLCASSSNNQPQHFGDGTRLSIL.

The chain combines TRBV7-9 with TRBJ2-7; tentative D call: TRBD1 (6 bases). The CDR3 extends over 14 amino acids. Between the trimmed V and J ends, which lost 3 bases and 2 bases, there was a span of 11 bases. Germline V gives CDR1 SEHNR, CDR2 FQNEAQ (reference sequence). Here the CDR3 DNA reads TGTGCCAGCAGCTTTGGGGGCTCGACCTACGAGCAGTACTTC. This sequence encodes CASSFGGSTYEQYF.

The V gene is TRBV18, the J gene TRBJ2-6; D uncertain. The CDR3 totals 17 residues. The germline V gene has CDR1 KGHSH and CDR2 LQKENI. The V and J ends lost 2 bases and 0 bases respectively, with 11 bases between them. The DNA for the CDR3 is TGTGCCAGCTCACCATTGGGCAGAAGCTCTGGGGCCAACGTCCTGACTTTC. Translation: CASSPLGRSSGANVLTF.

V gene TRBV6-1 combines with J gene TRBJ1-2; D unclear. V was trimmed by 1 base and J by 8 bases, leaving 8 bases between them. The CDR3 covers 12 residues. The V gene's germline CDR1 is MNHNS and CDR2 SASEGT. The CDR3, as DNA: TGTGCCAGCAGTGAAGGGTGGGCCGGCTACACCTTC. Residues: CASSEGWAGYTF.

The rearrangement uses TRBV2 and TRBJ2-3, with 9 positions matching TRBD2. With V trimmed by 0 bases and J by 4 bases, 8 bases remained unmatched. Germline loops: CDR1 SNHLY, CDR2 FYNNEI. The CDR3 contains 17 residues. Here the CDR3 reads CASSEAPPRGGADTQYF. The CDR3 DNA reads TGTGCCAGCAGTGAAGCGCCGCCGCGGGGGGGCGCAGATACGCAGTATTTT.

The V and J genes are TRBV18 and TRBJ2-2; no clear D. This CDR3 contains 15 residues. Looked up from germline, CDR1 is KGHSH and CDR2 is LQKENI. The germline V and J ends were trimmed by 3 bases and 3 bases, with 11 bases remaining between them. CDR3 sequence (DNA): TGTGCCAGCTCACCCGGGCAATCCCACACCGGGGAGCTGTTTTTT. Its protein product is CASSPGQSHTGELFF.

This chain connects TRBV11-2 to TRBJ1-6; the D gene is possibly TRBD1 (5 bases). This CDR3 comprises 16 residues. V was clipped by 2 bases and J by 1 base, with 9 bases between them. Germline V gene lookup returns CDR1 SGHAT and CDR2 FQNNGV. The CDR3 sequence is CASSLSGGSYNSPLHF. CDR3 in DNA: TGTGCCAGCAGCTTATCTGGGGGGTCCTATAATTCACCCCTCCACTTT.